One sample yielded the 9 T cell receptor beta chains listed below, sequenced in a study of CD8 T cell repertoires and HIV-1 epitope variants. Their recognized antigens are unknown. The method was immunoSEQ multiplex PCR; TCRdb's version includes in-frame clones alone and lacks a portion of them. The sample lists some 5,600 clones, approximately 65% occurring once. The sample consisted of cultured CD8+ T cells derived from PBMCs. These receptors came from a male donor with HIV.

The chain links TRBV6-6 to TRBJ1-2; D perhaps matches TRBD1 (6 bases). V was trimmed by 2 bases and J by 6 bases, leaving 13 bases between them. The germline CDR1 and CDR2 sequences are MNHNY and SVGAGI (reference sequence). This CDR3 comprises 14 residues. Written as DNA, the CDR3 is TGTGCCAGCAGTTACGGGGGGCGCACAAATGGCTACACCTTC. This encodes CASSYGGRTNGYTF.

This chain links TRBV7-9 with TRBJ2-7, with TRBD1 matching 8 bases. V dropped 5 bases and J dropped 7; count of bases not matched to a gene: 7. The germline CDR1 and CDR2 sequences are SEHNR and FQNEAQ (reference sequence). This CDR3 is built from 13 residues. CDR3 in DNA: TGTGCCAGCAGCCCCCCAGGGGGCTTGGAGCAGTACTTC. Residues: CASSPPGGLEQYF.

V is TRBV9 and J is TRBJ2-3; 8 bases match TRBD1. The CDR3 runs to 15 residues. Germline CDR1 reads SGDLS; CDR2 reads YYNGEE. Losses at the gene ends were 6 bases for V and 3 bases for J; bases not matched to a gene: 9. The CDR3 DNA reads TGTGCCAGCAACGAACAGGGGGTAGGGACAGATACGCAGTATTTT. It encodes CASNEQGVGTDTQYF.

This clone has a handful of counts. J is TRBJ2-7 and V is TRBV7-9; TRBD1 agrees at 10 bases. Unmatched junction bases numbered 11, after V lost 6 bases and J lost 3 bases. Germline values: CDR1 SEHNR, CDR2 FQNEAQ (reference sequence). This CDR3 comprises 16 residues. The CDR3 DNA follows: TGTGCCAGCAGTATCGCGACAGGGGGCCGGAACTACGAGCAGTACTTC. Its translation: CASSIATGGRNYEQYF.

The chain carries TRBV15 and TRBJ1-1; D call uncertain. Per the germline V gene, CDR1 is LNHNV and CDR2 is YYDKDF (reference sequence). V was shortened by 0 bases and J by 2 bases, with 10 bases between the two germline ends. The CDR3 spans 15 residues. DNA of the CDR3: TGTGCCACCAGCAGAGACCGGGGTTTAAACACTGAAGCTTTCTTT. This gives the protein CATSRDRGLNTEAFF.

V usage is TRBV27 and J usage is TRBJ1-2, with 7 bases aligning to TRBD1. V was clipped by 6 bases and J by 5 bases; unmatched bases: 9. The CDR3 sequence is 14 residues long. Germline V gives CDR1 MNHEY, CDR2 SMNVEV (reference sequence). DNA for the CDR3: TGTGCCAGCAGCAACCCGGGGACAGCGTATGGCTACACCTTC. This sequence encodes CASSNPGTAYGYTF.

In its sample, this clone was seen a few times. The V gene is TRBV6-5, the J gene TRBJ1-5; D unclear. With 8 bases removed from V and 9 bases from J, the gap between germline ends came to 17 bases. CDR3 length: 13 residues. Per germline, CDR1 MNHEY and CDR2 SVGAGI. Here the CDR3 DNA reads TGTGCCAGCGGGCCAGAGGCTACTGGGCCCCAGCATTTT. This sequence encodes CASGPEATGPQHF.

This chain uses TRBV5-6 with TRBJ2-7, with 8 bases identical to TRBD1. CDR3 length: 16 amino acids. Germline trimming cut 2 bases from V and 2 bases from J; bases unmatched to any gene: 9. Germline values: CDR1 SGHDT, CDR2 YYEEEE. For the CDR3, the DNA is TGTGCCAGCAGCTTTGGGTACGGACAGGGAGCCTACGAGCAGTACTTC. It codes for CASSFGYGQGAYEQYF.

This clone was seen a handful of times. The rearrangement links TRBV19 to TRBJ1-5; maybe TRBD1 (6 bases). The germline V gene encodes CDR1 LNHDA and CDR2 SQIVND (reference sequence). The germline V and J ends were trimmed by 9 bases and 4 bases, with 16 bases remaining between them. The CDR3 sequence is 14 residues long. This CDR3 reads CASRVGGSNQPQHF. The CDR3 DNA reads as TGTGCCAGCCGTGTAGGGGGATCGAATCAGCCCCAGCATTTT.